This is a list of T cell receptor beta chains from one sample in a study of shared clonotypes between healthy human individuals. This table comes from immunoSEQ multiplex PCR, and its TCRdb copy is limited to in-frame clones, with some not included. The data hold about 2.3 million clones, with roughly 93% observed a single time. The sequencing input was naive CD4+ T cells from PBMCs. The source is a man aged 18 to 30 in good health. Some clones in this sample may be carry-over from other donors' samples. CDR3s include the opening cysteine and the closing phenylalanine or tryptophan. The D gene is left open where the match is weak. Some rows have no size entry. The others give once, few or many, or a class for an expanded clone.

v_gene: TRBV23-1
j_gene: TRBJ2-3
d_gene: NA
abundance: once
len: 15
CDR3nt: TGCGCCAGCAGTCGTTTAACCGGGGAGCCAGATACGCAGTATTTT
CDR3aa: CASSRLTGEPDTQYF

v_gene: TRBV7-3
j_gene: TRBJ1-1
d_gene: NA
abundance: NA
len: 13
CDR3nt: TGTGCCAGCAGCACCTGGAGAGTGGCTGAAGCTTTCTTT
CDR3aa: CASSTWRVAEAFF

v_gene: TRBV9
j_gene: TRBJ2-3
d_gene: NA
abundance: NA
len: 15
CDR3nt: TGTGCCAGCAGCGGGATAGCTCCGCGGACAGATACGCAGTATTTT
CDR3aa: CASSGIAPRTDTQYF

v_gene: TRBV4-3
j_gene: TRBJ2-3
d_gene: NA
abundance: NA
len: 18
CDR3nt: TGCGCCAGCAGCCAAGATTCAGGGGACGAGGCCGGGGGAAATACGCAGTATTTT
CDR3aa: CASSQDSGDEAGGNTQYF

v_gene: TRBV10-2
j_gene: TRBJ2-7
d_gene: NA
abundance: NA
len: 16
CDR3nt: TGCGCCAGCAGTGAGAGTAGTACAGGCGGGGCGAGGGAGCAGTACTTC
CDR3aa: CASSESSTGGAREQYF

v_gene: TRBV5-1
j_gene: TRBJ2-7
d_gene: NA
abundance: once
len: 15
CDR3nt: TGCGCCAGCAGCAAAGACTACGGGAGCTCCTACGAGCAGTACTTC
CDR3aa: CASSKDYGSSYEQYF

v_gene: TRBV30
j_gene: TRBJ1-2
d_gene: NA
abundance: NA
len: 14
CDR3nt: TGTGCCTGGAGTGTAGGGCAGGGAGGCTATGGCTACACCTTC
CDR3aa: CAWSVGQGGYGYTF

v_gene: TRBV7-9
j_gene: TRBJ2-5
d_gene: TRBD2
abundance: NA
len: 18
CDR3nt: TGTGCCAGCAGCCCGGACATGGGACTAGCGGGACTTGGGGAGACCCAGTACTTC
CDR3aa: CASSPDMGLAGLGETQYF

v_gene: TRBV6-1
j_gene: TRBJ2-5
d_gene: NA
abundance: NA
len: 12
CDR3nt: TGTGCCAGCAGTGGCAATCAAGAGACCCAGTACTTC
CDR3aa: CASSGNQETQYF

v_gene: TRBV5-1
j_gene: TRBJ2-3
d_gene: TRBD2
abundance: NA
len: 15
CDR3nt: TGCGCCAGCGACCTTTTGACTAGCGGGAGAAATACGCAGTATTTT
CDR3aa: CASDLLTSGRNTQYF